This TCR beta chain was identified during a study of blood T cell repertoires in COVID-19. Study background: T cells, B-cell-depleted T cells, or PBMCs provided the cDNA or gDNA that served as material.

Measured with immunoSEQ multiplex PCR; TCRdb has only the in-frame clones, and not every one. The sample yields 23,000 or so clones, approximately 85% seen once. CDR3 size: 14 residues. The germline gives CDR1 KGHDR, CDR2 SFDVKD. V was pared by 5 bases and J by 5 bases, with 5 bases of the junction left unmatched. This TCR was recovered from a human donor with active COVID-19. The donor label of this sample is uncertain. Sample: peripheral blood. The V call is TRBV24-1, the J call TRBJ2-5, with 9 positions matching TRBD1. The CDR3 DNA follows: TGTGCCACCAGTGCCGGGACAGGGTCGGAGACCCAGTACTTC. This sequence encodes CATSAGTGSETQYF.